This paragraph reports one T cell receptor (beta chain). Its matching antigen is unknown. The sample comes from a study of T cell responses to AZD1222 COVID-19 vaccine. Points from the study as a whole: In all cases, repertoires were sampled only after the peak T cell response. Only a handful of people who got AZD1222 tested seropositive at baseline.

TCRdb keeps only in-frame clones here, not all; method: immunoSEQ multiplex PCR. The repertoire holds about 180,000 clones, with about 91% as singletons. Combined were second doses at about 4 or about 12 weeks. Germline CDR1 and CDR2: SGHNT and YYREEE (reference sequence). The V segment lost 5 bases and the J segment 0 bases; nucleotides outside the gene matches: 8. This CDR3 is 15 amino acids long. The gene calls are TRBV5-4 and TRBJ2-7, with 7 bases that match TRBD2. The source material was peripheral blood, sampled 28 days after the second AZD1222 dose. This clonotype was obtained from an adult who received the AZD1222 COVID-19 vaccine. The CDR3 sequence is CASRPGRASSYEQYF. CDR3 DNA: TGTGCCAGCAGGCCGGGGAGGGCTAGCTCCTACGAGCAGTACTTC.